This TCR beta chain was found in a study of vaccination effects on CD4 cells after COVID-19. Here immunoSEQ multiplex PCR was the method, and the copy in TCRdb shows in-frame clones only, minus some. This table has about 61,000 clones, about four fifths appearing once. Notes on this clone: Antigen: not known.

Antigen-specific CD4+ T cells were first expanded with viral peptide pools by the ViraFEST assay and only then sequenced. Scientists isolated CD4+ T cells after a roughly 10-day culture period ended. Among the vaccine recipients, none had a prior SARS-CoV-2 infection, and nucleocapsid antibodies were negative. The culture medium for around 2 million PBMC per well included 10 IU/ml IL-2 and about 9.1 ug/ml peptides. On days 3 and 7, fresh IL-2 medium replaced half the medium. Looked up from germline, CDR1 is SNHLY and CDR2 is FYNNEI. V lost 4 bases to trimming and J lost 1 base, with 7 bases between them. This CDR3 has 13 residues.

The chain joins TRBV2 to TRBJ1-1; unclear D gene. The sample consisted of CD4+ T cells from PBMCs cultured with HCoV-229E spike peptides, taken before COVID-19 vaccination. This TCR came from a human donor who received a COVID-19 vaccine. CDR3 region: CASSVLQNTEAFF. Written as DNA, the CDR3 is TGTGCCAGCAGTGTACTTCAGAACACTGAAGCTTTCTTT.